This T cell receptor (beta chain) was recorded in a study of Ad26.COV2.S vaccination and SARS-CoV-2 variants (TCRdb year 2021). Regarding the study in general: Vaccine-arm donors were drawn from COV1001, a multicentre, randomized, double-blind, placebo-controlled phase I-IIa trial of Ad26.COV2.S in healthy adults. Ad26.COV2.S was administered intramuscularly at 5 x 10^10 or 1 x 10^11 viral particles, either as a single shot or as two shots given 56 days apart. TCRbeta repertoire sequencing was used to assess the specificity and breadth of SARS-CoV-2-reactive T cell receptors after Ad26.COV2.S vaccination. The TCR-sequenced set comprised approximately 30 samples: some 20 Ad26.COV2.S vaccine recipients, 5 placebo recipients and 8 SARS-CoV-2 convalescent individuals. Trial participants were randomized into five groups of five: low-dose or high-dose Ad26.COV2.S given once or twice, or placebo on both occasions. Blinding of investigators to trial group allocation was maintained during experiments and outcome assessment.

As regards this clone: Its antigen is still unknown. Base qualities are missing; no much larger clone stands one base away.

Broader findings and caveats from the paper: After vaccination, substantial breadth of spike-specific CD8+ and CD4+ T cell responses was reported. Higher spike-specific TCR breadth was observed in Ad26.COV2.S recipients than in placebo recipients (P = 0.0014). The authors noted that the TCR breadth and depth analyses may have underestimated total T cell responses. Non-spike TCR breadth was comparable between vaccine and placebo recipients, consistent with the vaccine containing only spike. The study was not powered for comparison of responses between vaccine doses or regimens.

CDR3 length: 14 amino acids, cysteine to phenylalanine. The retained sequence is limited to the CDR3, 42 bases, with the frame set at the first base. Based on the germline V gene, the CDR1 and CDR2 sequences are SNHLY and FYNNEI. V is pared back by 9 bases and J by 3 bases, with 15 bases lying between the germline termini. The immunoSEQ Assay was the method used to sequence TCRbeta CDR3 regions. After extraction, genomic DNA underwent amplification by bias-controlled multiplex PCR, followed by high-throughput sequencing. The published analysis was carried out like this. Collapsing and filtering of sequences were performed to quantify the absolute abundance of each unique TCRbeta CDR3 region. T cell fraction was estimated by normalizing TCRbeta template counts to usable DNA, with usable DNA measured through amplification of reference genes found in all nucleated cells. Repertoire TCRs were annotated as SARS-CoV-2-specific when V gene, CDR3 amino acid sequence and J gene were exactly matched to a known reactive TCR set. The reference SARS-CoV-2 TCR set was obtained from MIRA and was filtered for enrichment in COVID-19-positive ImmuneCODE repertoires, whereby public or cross-reactive TCRs were removed. Using the MIRA antigens, annotated TCRs were further analysed by specific ORF or by position within an ORF. Depth was the summed frequency of annotated unique rearrangements, while breadth was defined as annotated unique rearrangements over total unique productive rearrangements. Two-sided Wilcoxon rank-sum tests were applied when comparing TCR breadth between groups. As stored in TCRdb, this immuneACCESS dataset retains in-frame rearrangements with V and J assigned. A fraction of the clones does not appear; measured against another copy, unresolved V genes explain less than half of the discrepancy, and the remainder lacks a known reason. From that table come the V and J calls and clone size; the DNA was used to work out D and trimming. The sample table holds fewer than 400,000 clones, of which roughly 86% were seen once. Of the sample, roughly 1.9% is held by the ten largest clones.

This sample's treatment or condition label indicates: approximately 18 received Ad26.COV2.S at low or high dose, single or two shots; 5 received placebo; per-sample allocation not given. For vaccine and placebo recipients, repertoires were sequenced using samples collected on day 63 after the first injection. Between 29 July and 7 August 2020, Cohort 1b enrolled 25 adults aged 18-55 years at one site in Boston, USA. Ad26.COV2.S was a replication-incompetent adenovirus type 26 vector that expressed a prefusion-stabilized SARS-CoV-2 spike protein derived from the original Wuhan strain. This sequence originates from a person aged 18-65 years who received the Ad26.COV2.S COVID-19 vaccine or a placebo. The source was peripheral blood, collected in a trial of Ad26.COV2.S vaccine versus placebo. The chain is encoded by TRBV2 joined to TRBJ1-5; matching of 6 bases hints at TRBD1 as the D gene. Here the CDR3 is given as CASETGRDNQPQHF. The DNA sequence is as follows: TGTGCCAGTGAGACAGGAAGGGACAATCAGCCCCAGCATTTT.